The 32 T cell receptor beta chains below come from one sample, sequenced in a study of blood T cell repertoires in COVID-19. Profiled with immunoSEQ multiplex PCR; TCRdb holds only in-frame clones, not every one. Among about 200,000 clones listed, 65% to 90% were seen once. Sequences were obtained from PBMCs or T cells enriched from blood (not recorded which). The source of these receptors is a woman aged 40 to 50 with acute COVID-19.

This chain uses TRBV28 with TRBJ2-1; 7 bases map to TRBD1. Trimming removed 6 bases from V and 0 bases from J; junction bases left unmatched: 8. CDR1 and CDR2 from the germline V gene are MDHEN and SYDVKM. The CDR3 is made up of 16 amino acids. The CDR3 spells CASSPGTAISYNEQFF. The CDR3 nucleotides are TGTGCCAGCAGCCCTGGGACAGCGATCTCCTACAATGAGCAGTTCTTC. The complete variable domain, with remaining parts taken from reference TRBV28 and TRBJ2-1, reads DVKVTQSSRYLVKRTGEKVFLECVQDMDHENMFWYRQDPGLGLRLIYFSYDVKMKEKGDIPEGYSVSREKKERFSLILESASTNQTSMYLCASSPGTAISYNEQFFGPGTRLTVL.

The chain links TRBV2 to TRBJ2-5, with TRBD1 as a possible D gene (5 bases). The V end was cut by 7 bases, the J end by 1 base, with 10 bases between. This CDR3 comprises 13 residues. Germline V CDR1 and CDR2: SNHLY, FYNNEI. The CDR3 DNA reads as TGTGCCAGCAACCCACAGGTCCAAGAGACCCAGTACTTC. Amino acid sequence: CASNPQVQETQYF.

The CDR3: CASSPQGPGTTMNTEAFF. For the CDR3, the DNA is TGTGCCAGCAGCCCGCAGGGCCCCGGGACAACCATGAACACTGAAGCTTTCTTT. The chain is built from TRBV7-9 and TRBJ1-1; possible D gene TRBD1, 6 bases. Trimming left V 5 bases short and J 0 bases short, with 22 bases between. Germline CDR1 SEHNR, CDR2 FQNEAQ (reference sequence). CDR3 length: 18 residues.

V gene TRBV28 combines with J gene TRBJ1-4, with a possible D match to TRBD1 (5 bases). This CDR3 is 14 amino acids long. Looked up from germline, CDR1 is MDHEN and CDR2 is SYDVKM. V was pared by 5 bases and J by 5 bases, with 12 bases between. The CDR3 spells CASSGVGGNEKLFF. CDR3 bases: TGTGCCAGCAGTGGCGTGGGGGGGAATGAAAAACTGTTTTTT.

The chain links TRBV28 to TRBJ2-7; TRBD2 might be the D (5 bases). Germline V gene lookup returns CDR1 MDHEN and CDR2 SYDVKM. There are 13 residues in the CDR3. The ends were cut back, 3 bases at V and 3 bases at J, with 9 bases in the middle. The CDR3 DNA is TGTGCCAGCAGTTTGGGCGGGTTCTACGAGCAGTACTTC. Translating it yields CASSLGGFYEQYF.

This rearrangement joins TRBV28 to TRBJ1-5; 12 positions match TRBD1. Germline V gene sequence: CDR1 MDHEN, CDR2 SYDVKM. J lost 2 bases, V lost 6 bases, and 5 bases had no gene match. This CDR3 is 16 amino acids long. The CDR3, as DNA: TGTGCCAGCAGCCCGAGGGACAGGGGGCGCAATCAGCCCCAGCATTTT. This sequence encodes CASSPRDRGRNQPQHF.

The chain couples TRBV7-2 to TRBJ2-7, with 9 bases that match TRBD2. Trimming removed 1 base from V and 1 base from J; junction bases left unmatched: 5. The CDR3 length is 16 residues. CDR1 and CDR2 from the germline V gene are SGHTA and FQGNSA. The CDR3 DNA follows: TGTGCCAGCAGCTTAGGGGTAGCGGGAGCGTCCTACGAGCAGTACTTC. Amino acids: CASSLGVAGASYEQYF.

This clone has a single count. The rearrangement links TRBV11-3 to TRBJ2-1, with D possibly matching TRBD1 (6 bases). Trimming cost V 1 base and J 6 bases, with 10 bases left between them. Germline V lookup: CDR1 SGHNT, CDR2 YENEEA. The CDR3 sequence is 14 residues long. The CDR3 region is CASSLVNRVNEQFF. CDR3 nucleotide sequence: TGTGCCAGCAGCTTAGTTAACAGGGTCAATGAGCAGTTCTTC.

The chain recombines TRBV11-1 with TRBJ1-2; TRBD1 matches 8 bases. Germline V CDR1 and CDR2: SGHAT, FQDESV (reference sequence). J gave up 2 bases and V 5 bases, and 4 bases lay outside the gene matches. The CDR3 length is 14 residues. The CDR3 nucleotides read TGTGCCAGCAGCCGGGACAGGACAAACTATGGCTACACCTTC. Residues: CASSRDRTNYGYTF.

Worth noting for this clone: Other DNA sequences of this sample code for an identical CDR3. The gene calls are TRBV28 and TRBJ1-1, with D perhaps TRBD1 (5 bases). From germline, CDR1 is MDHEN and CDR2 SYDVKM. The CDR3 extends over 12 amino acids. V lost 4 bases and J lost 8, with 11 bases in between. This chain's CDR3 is CASSSGLTEAFF. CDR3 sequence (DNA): TGTGCCAGCAGTTCGGGACTGACAGAAGCTTTCTTT.

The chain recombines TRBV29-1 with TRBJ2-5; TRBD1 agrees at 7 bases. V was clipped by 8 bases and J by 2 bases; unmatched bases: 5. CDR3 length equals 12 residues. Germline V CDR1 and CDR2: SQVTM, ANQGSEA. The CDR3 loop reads CSFYRGQETQYF. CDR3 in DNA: TGCAGCTTCTACAGGGGACAAGAGACCCAGTACTTC.

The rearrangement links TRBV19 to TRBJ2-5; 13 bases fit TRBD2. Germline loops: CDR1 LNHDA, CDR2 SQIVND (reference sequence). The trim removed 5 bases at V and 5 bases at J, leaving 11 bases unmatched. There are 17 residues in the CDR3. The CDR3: CASSFLGLAGEGETQYF. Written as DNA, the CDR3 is TGTGCCAGTAGTTTCCTCGGACTAGCGGGAGAGGGGGAGACCCAGTACTTC.

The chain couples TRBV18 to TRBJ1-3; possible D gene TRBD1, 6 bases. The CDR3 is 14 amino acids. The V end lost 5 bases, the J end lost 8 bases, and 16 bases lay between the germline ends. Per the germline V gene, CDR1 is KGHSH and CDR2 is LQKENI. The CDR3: CASSYGWTADTIYF. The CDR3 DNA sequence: TGTGCCAGCTCATATGGGTGGACAGCGGACACCATATATTTT.

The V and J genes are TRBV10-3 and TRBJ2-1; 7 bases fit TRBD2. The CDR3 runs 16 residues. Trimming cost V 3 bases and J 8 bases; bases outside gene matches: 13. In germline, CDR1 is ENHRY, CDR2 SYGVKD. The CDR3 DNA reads TGTGCCATCAGTGACCCTTCGGGGGAGGGATGGCATGAGCAGTTCTTC. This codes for CAISDPSGEGWHEQFF.

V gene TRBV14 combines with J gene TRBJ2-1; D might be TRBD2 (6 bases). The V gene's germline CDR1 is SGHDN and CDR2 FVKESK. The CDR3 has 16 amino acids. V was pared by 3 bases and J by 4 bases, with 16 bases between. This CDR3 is CASSQGPGLGYNEQFF. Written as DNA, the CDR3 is TGTGCCAGCAGCCAGGGCCCGGGACTTGGATACAATGAGCAGTTCTTC.

The CDR3 DNA sequence: TGTGCCATCAATCCCCAGGGCTCCTACAATGAGCAGTTCTTC. This codes for CAINPQGSYNEQFF. V gene TRBV10-3 combines with J gene TRBJ2-1; D may be TRBD1 (5 bases). The CDR3 spans 14 residues. Trimming shortened V by 7 bases and J by 0 bases, and 10 bases separated the two germline ends. The germline V gene has CDR1 ENHRY and CDR2 SYGVKD.

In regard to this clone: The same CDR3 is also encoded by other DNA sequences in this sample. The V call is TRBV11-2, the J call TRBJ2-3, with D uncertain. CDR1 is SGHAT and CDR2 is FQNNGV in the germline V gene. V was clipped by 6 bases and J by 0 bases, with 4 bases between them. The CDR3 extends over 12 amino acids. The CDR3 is CASSPSTDTQYF. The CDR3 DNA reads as TGTGCCAGCAGTCCTAGCACAGATACGCAGTATTTT.

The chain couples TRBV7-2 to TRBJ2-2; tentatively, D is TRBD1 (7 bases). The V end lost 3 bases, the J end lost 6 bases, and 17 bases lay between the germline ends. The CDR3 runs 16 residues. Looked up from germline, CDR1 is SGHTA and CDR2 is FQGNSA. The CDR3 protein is CASSLGVRGVSGELFF. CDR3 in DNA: TGTGCCAGCAGCTTGGGGGTCAGGGGGGTCTCCGGGGAGCTGTTTTTT.

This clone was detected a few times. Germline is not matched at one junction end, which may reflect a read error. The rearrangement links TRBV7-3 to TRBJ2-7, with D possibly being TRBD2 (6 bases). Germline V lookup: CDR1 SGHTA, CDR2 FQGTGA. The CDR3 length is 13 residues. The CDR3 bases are TGTGCCAGCAGCTATTACATCTGGGAGGCCGTCCACTTC. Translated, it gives CASSYYIWEAVHF.

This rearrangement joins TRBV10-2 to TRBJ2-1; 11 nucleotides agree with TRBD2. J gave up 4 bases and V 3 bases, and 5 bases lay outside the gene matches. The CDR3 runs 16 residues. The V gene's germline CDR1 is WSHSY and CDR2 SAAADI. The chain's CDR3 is CASSDPSGRIYNEQFF. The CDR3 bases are TGCGCCAGCAGTGACCCTAGCGGGAGGATTTACAATGAGCAGTTCTTC.

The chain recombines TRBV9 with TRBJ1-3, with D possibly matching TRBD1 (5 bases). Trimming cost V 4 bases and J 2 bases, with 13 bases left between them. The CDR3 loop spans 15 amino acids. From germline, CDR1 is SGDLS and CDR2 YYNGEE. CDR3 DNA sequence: TGTGCCAGCAGCAACCGCGGGGCCGCTGGAAACACCATATATTTT. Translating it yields CASSNRGAAGNTIYF.

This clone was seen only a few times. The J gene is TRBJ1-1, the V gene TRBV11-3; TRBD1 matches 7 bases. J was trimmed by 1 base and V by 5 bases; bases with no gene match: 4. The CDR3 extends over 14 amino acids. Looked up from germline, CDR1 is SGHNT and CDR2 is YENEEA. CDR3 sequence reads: CASSARDRNTEAFF. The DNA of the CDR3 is TGTGCCAGCAGCGCCCGGGACAGGAACACTGAAGCTTTCTTT.

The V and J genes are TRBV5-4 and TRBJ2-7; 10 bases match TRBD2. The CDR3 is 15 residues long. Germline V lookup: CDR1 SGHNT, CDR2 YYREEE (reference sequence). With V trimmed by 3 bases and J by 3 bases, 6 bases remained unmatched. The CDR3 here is CASSSATSGFYEQYF. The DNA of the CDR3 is TGTGCCAGCAGCTCTGCGACTAGCGGGTTCTACGAGCAGTACTTC.

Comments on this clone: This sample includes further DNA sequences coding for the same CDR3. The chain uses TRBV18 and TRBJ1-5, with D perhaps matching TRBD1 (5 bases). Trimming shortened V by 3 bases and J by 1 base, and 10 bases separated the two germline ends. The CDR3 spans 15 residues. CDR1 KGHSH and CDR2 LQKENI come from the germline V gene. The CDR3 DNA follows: TGTGCCAGCTCACCGGGGGGGTTGAGCAATCAGCCCCAGCATTTT. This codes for CASSPGGLSNQPQHF.

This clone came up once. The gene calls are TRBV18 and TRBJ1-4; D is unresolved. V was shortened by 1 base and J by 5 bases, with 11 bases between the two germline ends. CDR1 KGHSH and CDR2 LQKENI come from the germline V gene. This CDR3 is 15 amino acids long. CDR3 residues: CASSPRRQENEKLFF. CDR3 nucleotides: TGTGCCAGCTCACCACGTCGACAAGAGAATGAAAAACTGTTTTTT.

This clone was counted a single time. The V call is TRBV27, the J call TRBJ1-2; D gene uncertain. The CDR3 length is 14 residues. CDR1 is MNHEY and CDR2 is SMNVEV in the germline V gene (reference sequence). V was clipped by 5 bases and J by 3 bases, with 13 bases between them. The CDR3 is CASSPIGVDYGYTF. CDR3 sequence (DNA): TGTGCCAGCAGTCCCATCGGGGTAGACTATGGCTACACCTTC.

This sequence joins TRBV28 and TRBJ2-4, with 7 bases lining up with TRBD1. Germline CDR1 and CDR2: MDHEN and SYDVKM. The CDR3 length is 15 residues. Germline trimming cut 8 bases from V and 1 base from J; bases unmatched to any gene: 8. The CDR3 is CASSIQGVAKNIQYF. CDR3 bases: TGTGCCAGCTCGATTCAGGGGGTTGCCAAAAACATTCAGTACTTC.

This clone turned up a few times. CDR3 coding DNA: TGCGCCAGCAGTGATCCGGCAGGGGTATCGGCTAACTATGGCTACACCTTC. It translates to CASSDPAGVSANYGYTF. This chain joins TRBV10-2 and TRBJ1-2; perhaps TRBD1 as D (6 bases). Germline V CDR1 and CDR2: WSHSY, SAAADI. Trimming took 3 bases from V and 0 from J, leaving 17 bases between them. The CDR3 runs to 17 residues.

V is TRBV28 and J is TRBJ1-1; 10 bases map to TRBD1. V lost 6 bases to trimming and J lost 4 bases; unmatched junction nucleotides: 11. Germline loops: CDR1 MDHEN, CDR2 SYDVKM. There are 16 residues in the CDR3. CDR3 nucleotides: TGTGCCAGCAGCCCCGACAGGGGGCGGTTCGGCACTGAAGCTTTCTTT. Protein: CASSPDRGRFGTEAFF.

The DNA of the CDR3 is TGTGCCAGCAGCCCCCTTGCACAAGATACGCAGTATTTT. This sequence encodes CASSPLAQDTQYF. J is TRBJ2-3 and V is TRBV7-2; D unresolved. This CDR3 has 13 amino acids. The germline V gene has CDR1 SGHTA and CDR2 FQGNSA. Trimming left V 5 bases short and J 5 bases short, with 11 bases between. The whole variable domain, filled in from reference TRBV7-2 and TRBJ2-3, reads GAGVSQSPSNKVTEKGKDVELRCDPISGHTALYWYRQSLGQGLEFLIYFQGNSAPDKSGLPSDRFSAERTGGSVSTLTIQRTQQEDSAVYLCASSPLAQDTQYFGPGTRLTVL.

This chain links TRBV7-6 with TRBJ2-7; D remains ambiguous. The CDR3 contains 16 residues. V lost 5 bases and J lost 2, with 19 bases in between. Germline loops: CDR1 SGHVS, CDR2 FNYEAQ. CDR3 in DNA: TGTGCCAGCAGCCCGTGGCTCCCCCTTCTGGCCTACGAGCAGTACTTC. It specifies CASSPWLPLLAYEQYF.

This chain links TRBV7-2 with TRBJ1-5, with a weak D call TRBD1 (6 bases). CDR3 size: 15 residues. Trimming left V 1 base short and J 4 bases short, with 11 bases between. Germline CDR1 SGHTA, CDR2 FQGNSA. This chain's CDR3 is CASSLGGTKNQPQHF. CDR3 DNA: TGTGCCAGCAGCTTAGGTGGGACAAAGAATCAGCCCCAGCATTTT. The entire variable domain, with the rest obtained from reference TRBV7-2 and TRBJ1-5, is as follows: GAGVSQSPSNKVTEKGKDVELRCDPISGHTALYWYRQSLGQGLEFLIYFQGNSAPDKSGLPSDRFSAERTGGSVSTLTIQRTQQEDSAVYLCASSLGGTKNQPQHFGDGTRLSIL.